Listed here are 27 T cell receptor beta chains from one sample, sequenced in a study of blood T cell repertoires in COVID-19 (dated by TCRdb to about 2020). To prepare the library, the immunoSEQ multiplex PCR assay was applied. TCRdb retrieved this table from immuneACCESS and kept in-frame rearrangements only. Not all clones are present; in checked studies, unresolved V genes account for under half, and no reason is known for the remainder. The table for this sample lists 75,000 to 90,000 clones; 78% of them were counted only once. The ten largest clonotypes hold approximately 40% of the sample. Sequenced sample: peripheral blood. The receptors were sampled from a man aged 55 to 70 with COVID-19, enrolled during active disease.

The gene calls are TRBV5-1 and TRBJ2-3; D not resolved. Germline V gives CDR1 SGHRS, CDR2 YFSETQ. This CDR3 region has 13 residues. The ends were cut back, 0 bases at V and 6 bases at J, with 8 bases in the middle. CDR3 amino acids: CASSLEAVDTQYF. CDR3 nucleotide sequence: TGCGCCAGCAGCTTGGAGGCGGTGGATACGCAGTATTTT.

V usage is TRBV27 and J usage is TRBJ2-2, with D possibly being TRBD1 (5 bases). CDR1 and CDR2 from the germline V gene are MNHEY and SMNVEV (reference sequence). The CDR3 totals 17 residues. Between the trimmed V and J ends, which lost 5 bases and 6 bases, there was a span of 22 bases. The CDR3 loop is CASSPPDGQAGSGELFF. DNA for the CDR3: TGTGCCAGCAGTCCCCCAGACGGGCAGGCAGGGTCCGGGGAGCTGTTTTTT.

This rearrangement joins TRBV19 to TRBJ1-5; TRBD1 matches at 8 bases. The germline V gene has CDR1 LNHDA and CDR2 SQIVND (reference sequence). This CDR3 has 14 amino acids. V trimming: 6 bases; J trimming: 6 bases; junction bases outside the gene matches: 7. Written as DNA, the CDR3 is TGTGCCAGTAGACAGGGGGGCGAGGGTCAGCCCCAGCATTTT. Amino acids: CASRQGGEGQPQHF.

This clone was counted once. V and J are TRBV24-1 and TRBJ1-5; D is undetermined. CDR1 is KGHDR and CDR2 is SFDVKD in the germline V gene. V lost 7 bases to trimming and J lost 3 bases, with 9 bases between them. This CDR3 is built from 13 residues. This CDR3 is CATRLGHNQPQHF. In nucleotides, the CDR3 is TGTGCCACCAGACTGGGCCACAATCAGCCCCAGCATTTT.

The CDR3 here is CASSQGRNSDTQYF. The CDR3 nucleotides read TGTGCCAGCAGCCAAGGGCGGAACTCAGATACGCAGTATTTT. This chain uses TRBV3-1 (or the pseudogene TRBV3-2) with TRBJ2-3, with unresolved D. The CDR3 spans 14 residues. The germline gives CDR1 LGHDT, CDR2 YNNKEL (reference sequence). The V gene lost 1 base and the J gene lost 4 bases, with 9 bases spanning the gap.

This clone was seen more than once but under ten times. The chain carries TRBV6-5 and TRBJ2-7; the match to TRBD2 covers 8 bases. The CDR3 has 15 residues. V lost 5 bases to trimming and J lost 2 bases; unmatched junction nucleotides: 8. Per germline, CDR1 MNHEY and CDR2 SVGAGI. The CDR3 nucleotides are TGTGCCAGCAGTCGGTACGGGGGGGGGCCCTACGAGCAGTACTTC. As protein: CASSRYGGGPYEQYF.

This clone was seen once. The chain employs TRBV5-1 and TRBJ2-1; D not certain. CDR1 and CDR2 (germline): SGHRS, YFSETQ. CDR3 length: 14 amino acids. V lost 4 bases and J lost 3, with 11 bases in between. The CDR3 is CASSIDTRYNEQFF. CDR3 coding DNA: TGCGCCAGCAGCATCGACACCCGCTACAATGAGCAGTTCTTC.

This clone was observed a few times. V usage is TRBV4-2 and J usage is TRBJ2-7; weak D call: TRBD2 (6 bases). V was pared by 1 base and J by 4 bases, with 14 bases between. CDR3 length: 15 amino acids. Germline loops: CDR1 LGHNA, CDR2 YNFKEQ. CDR3 sequence: CASSQGGVQPYEQYF. The CDR3 DNA sequence: TGTGCCAGCAGCCAAGGCGGGGTCCAGCCTTACGAGCAGTACTTC.

This rearrangement joins TRBV5-6 to TRBJ1-3; 8 positions match TRBD1. Germline trimming cut 4 bases from V and 4 bases from J; bases unmatched to any gene: 16. This CDR3 comprises 18 residues. Germline V gene lookup returns CDR1 SGHDT and CDR2 YYEEEE. The CDR3 DNA follows: TGTGCCAGCAGCCATCCGGGACAGGTCCTCGGAGTGGGAAACACCATATATTTT. Protein product: CASSHPGQVLGVGNTIYF.

The CDR3 DNA reads as TGTGCCAGCAGCCCCGGGACTTACGAGCAGTACTTC. Translating it yields CASSPGTYEQYF. The chain has TRBV6-5 and TRBJ2-7; TRBD2 is a possible D gene (6 bases). This CDR3 has 12 residues. Germline CDR1 MNHEY, CDR2 SVGAGI. V was shortened by 6 bases and J by 4 bases, with 10 bases between the two germline ends.

The sample holds a few counts of this clone. The V and J genes are TRBV27 and TRBJ2-7; D is possibly TRBD1 (6 bases). The CDR3 runs 14 residues. Germline CDR1 reads MNHEY; CDR2 reads SMNVEV (reference sequence). Trimming took 5 bases from V and 2 from J, leaving 13 bases between them. CDR3 residues: CASSPFRGPYEQYF. In DNA, the CDR3 is TGTGCCAGCAGTCCATTCAGGGGACCCTACGAGCAGTACTTC.

The chain's CDR3 is CASSYPLGRAIYNEQFF. In DNA, the CDR3 is TGTGCCAGCAGTTACCCACTTGGGAGGGCTATATACAATGAGCAGTTCTTC. V and J are TRBV6-2 or TRBV6-3 and TRBJ2-1; 7 nucleotides line up with TRBD2. The CDR3 sequence is 17 residues long. After removal of 2 bases from V and 4 bases from J, the junction contained 11 bases not matched to a gene. Germline V gene sequence: CDR1 MNHEY, CDR2 SVGEGT.

This chain links TRBV29-1 with TRBJ1-5, with D possibly TRBD1 on 6 matching bases. Germline CDR1 reads SQVTM; CDR2 reads ANQGSEA. This CDR3 is 14 amino acids long. Trimming took off 6 bases at V and 2 bases at J, with 14 bases between the two ends. This CDR3 reads CSVTTGFGNQPQHF. The DNA for the CDR3 is TGCAGCGTAACCACAGGGTTTGGCAATCAGCCCCAGCATTTT.

The gene calls are TRBV6-5 and TRBJ2-3; 9 bases align to TRBD1. V gave up 4 bases and J gave up 2 bases; unmatched junction bases: 4. CDR1 is MNHEY, CDR2 SVGAGI, per germline. The CDR3 is 15 residues long. CDR3 DNA sequence: TGTGCCAGCAGTTCACAGGGGGCCCCCACAGATACGCAGTATTTT. Amino acid sequence: CASSSQGAPTDTQYF.

The rearrangement links TRBV30 to TRBJ2-1, with TRBD2 matching over 10 bases. The CDR3 totals 16 residues. With V trimmed by 1 base and J by 6 bases, 9 bases remained unmatched. The germline CDR1 and CDR2 sequences are GTSNPN and SVGIG (reference sequence). In nucleotides, the CDR3 is TGTGCCTGGAGTGCCCCGCGCAGCGGGAGGGGCAATGAGCAGTTCTTC. Translation: CAWSAPRSGRGNEQFF.

The rearrangement uses TRBV2 and TRBJ1-3; TRBD1 matches at 9 bases. V shed 6 bases, J shed 2 bases, and the junction held 5 bases outside the gene matches. Germline lookup yields CDR1 SNHLY and CDR2 FYNNEI. The CDR3 loop spans 15 amino acids. The chain's CDR3 is CASSSYRGPGNTIYF. The DNA of the CDR3 is TGTGCCAGCAGCTCATACAGGGGGCCTGGAAACACCATATATTTT.

The J gene is TRBJ2-7, the V gene TRBV5-6; 8 positions match TRBD1. The CDR3 runs to 15 residues. V was pared by 5 bases and J by 2 bases, with 9 bases of the junction left unmatched. Germline loops: CDR1 SGHDT, CDR2 YYEEEE. The CDR3 protein is CASSPPGTGAYEQYF. CDR3 sequence (DNA): TGTGCCAGCAGTCCCCCTGGGACAGGAGCCTACGAGCAGTACTTC.

The chain carries TRBV10-3 and TRBJ1-2; the match to TRBD1 covers 7 bases. From germline, CDR1 is ENHRY and CDR2 SYGVKD. V lost 11 bases to trimming and J lost 8 bases; unmatched junction nucleotides: 17. The CDR3 is 14 amino acids. CDR3: CAALPGGNYVGYTF. The CDR3 coding sequence is TGTGCCGCGCTACCAGGGGGTAACTACGTAGGCTACACCTTC.

This chain joins TRBV12-3 or TRBV12-4 and TRBJ2-1; 7 bases align to TRBD1. Trimming took 6 bases from V and 6 from J; bases not matched to a gene: 5. This CDR3 is built from 13 residues. The CDR3 bases are TGTGCCAGCAGCATCCGACAGGGCAATGAGCAGTTCTTC. Its translation: CASSIRQGNEQFF.

The chain carries TRBV6-1 and TRBJ1-2; 7 nucleotides agree with TRBD1. CDR1 and CDR2 from the germline V gene are MNHNS and SASEGT. The ends lost 4 bases at V and 3 bases at J; junction bases unmatched: 17. There are 18 residues in the CDR3. CDR3 nucleotides: TGTGCCAGCAGTGCAGGAAGCGGACAGGCCAGGTTACACTATGGCTACACCTTC. Translation gives CASSAGSGQARLHYGYTF.

This clone has ten or more counts. This chain links TRBV30 with TRBJ2-1; TRBD1 is a possible D gene (6 bases). CDR3 length: 17 residues. V was trimmed by 3 bases and J by 1 base, leaving 19 bases between them. Per the germline V gene, CDR1 is GTSNPN and CDR2 is SVGIG (reference sequence). This CDR3 reads CAWRAIQGLRSYNEQFF. CDR3 in DNA: TGTGCCTGGAGAGCTATCCAGGGGTTGAGGTCCTACAATGAGCAGTTCTTC.

The rearrangement joins TRBV6-5 to TRBJ1-3; D is possibly TRBD1 (6 bases). The CDR3 has 11 residues. CDR1 is MNHEY, CDR2 SVGAGI, per germline. This CDR3 reads CTSGVGNTIYF. The CDR3 DNA reads as TGTACTTCAGGGGTCGGAAACACCATATATTTT.

The rearrangement uses TRBV3-1 (or the pseudogene TRBV3-2) and TRBJ1-1, with no clear D. Germline V gives CDR1 LGHDT, CDR2 YNNKEL (reference sequence). The CDR3 spans 15 residues. V lost 0 bases and J 1 base, leaving 9 bases between the germline ends. In nucleotides, the CDR3 is TGTGCCAGCAGCCAAGACTACTTTTCGAACACTGAAGCTTTCTTT. Its translation is CASSQDYFSNTEAFF.

V is TRBV6-4 and J is TRBJ2-3; the match to TRBD2 covers 12 bases. CDR3 length: 16 amino acids. V lost 5 bases to trimming and J lost 0 bases; unmatched junction nucleotides: 3. Germline assignment: CDR1 MRHNA and CDR2 SNTAGT. CDR3 sequence reads: CASSRTSGASTDTQYF. The CDR3 DNA is TGTGCCAGCAGTCGGACTAGCGGGGCTAGCACAGATACGCAGTATTTT.

The V and J genes are TRBV6-6 and TRBJ2-3, with a possible D match to TRBD1 (6 bases). The CDR3 consists of 14 residues. V was clipped by 2 bases and J by 2 bases, with 8 bases between them. Per germline, CDR1 MNHNY and CDR2 SVGAGI (reference sequence). The CDR3 DNA sequence: TGTGCCAGCAGTTACCGGGACAACACAGATACGCAGTATTTT. Its protein product is CASSYRDNTDTQYF.

V gene TRBV27 combines with J gene TRBJ2-7; 8 positions match TRBD1. Losses at the gene ends were 6 bases for V and 2 bases for J; bases not matched to a gene: 9. This CDR3 is 15 amino acids long. The germline CDR1 and CDR2 sequences are MNHEY and SMNVEV (reference sequence). In DNA form, the CDR3 reads TGTGCCAGCAGCTCCCGGGGGACAGGCCCCTACGAGCAGTACTTC. Its protein product is CASSSRGTGPYEQYF.

This clone turned up a few times. The chain is built from TRBV5-1 and TRBJ2-1; 8 bases are shared with TRBD2. This CDR3 has 15 amino acids. V lost 0 bases to trimming and J lost 4 bases; unmatched junction nucleotides: 3. CDR1 and CDR2 from the germline V gene are SGHRS and YFSETQ. The CDR3 DNA reads TGCGCCAGCAGCTTGGGCGCGGGGGGTTACAATGAGCAGTTCTTC. Translated: CASSLGAGGYNEQFF.